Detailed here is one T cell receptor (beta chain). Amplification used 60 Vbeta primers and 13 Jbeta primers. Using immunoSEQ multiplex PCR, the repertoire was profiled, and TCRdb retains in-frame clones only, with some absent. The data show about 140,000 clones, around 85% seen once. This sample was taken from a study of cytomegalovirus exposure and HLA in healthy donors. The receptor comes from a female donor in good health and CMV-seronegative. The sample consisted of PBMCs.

The CDR3 DNA reads TGTGCCAGCAGCCCACTAGCGGGAGTGGGGAATGAGCAGTTCTTC. It yields the protein CASSPLAGVGNEQFF. The V call is TRBV7-3, the J call TRBJ2-1; 11 nucleotides line up with TRBD2. Germline assignment: CDR1 SGHTA and CDR2 FQGTGA. This CDR3 is 15 amino acids long. V was clipped by 5 bases and J by 7 bases; unmatched bases: 7.